The present T cell receptor (beta chain) was sequenced within a study of T cells in Graves' hyperthyroidism and ophthalmopathy. Whole-study context: The authors collected peripheral blood at initial diagnosis, before any treatment. Study-level results: Separating ophthalmopathy from stable hyperthyroidism was achieved by a 13 V-J model.

It was RNA transcripts that yielded the amplified TCR beta CDR3 regions. Using the HTBI primer set, a first-round RT-PCR was run on the TCR CDR3. TCRdb recomputed calls from the multiplex PCR reads with MiXCR, one row per CDR3 protein. The table shows about 640,000 distinct CDR3 sequences, with around 21% occurring only once. This clonotype was seen a few times. What it binds is unknown. The trim removed 7 bases at V and 0 bases at J, leaving 8 bases unmatched. The CDR3 spans 16 residues. In germline, CDR1 is MDHEN, CDR2 SYDVKM. Diagnoses rested on clinical symptoms, serum thyroxine and TRAb, thyroid ultrasound and orbital computed tomography. The authors obtained PBMCs from over 7.5 ml of fresh peripheral blood.

This TCR came from a man aged 25-45 years with Graves' ophthalmopathy. Material: blood. This chain joins TRBV28 and TRBJ1-1; TRBD1 matches 10 bases. CDR3 residues: CASITRDRGLNTEAFF. CDR3 DNA: TGTGCCAGCATCACAAGGGACAGGGGCTTGAACACTGAAGCTTTCTTT.